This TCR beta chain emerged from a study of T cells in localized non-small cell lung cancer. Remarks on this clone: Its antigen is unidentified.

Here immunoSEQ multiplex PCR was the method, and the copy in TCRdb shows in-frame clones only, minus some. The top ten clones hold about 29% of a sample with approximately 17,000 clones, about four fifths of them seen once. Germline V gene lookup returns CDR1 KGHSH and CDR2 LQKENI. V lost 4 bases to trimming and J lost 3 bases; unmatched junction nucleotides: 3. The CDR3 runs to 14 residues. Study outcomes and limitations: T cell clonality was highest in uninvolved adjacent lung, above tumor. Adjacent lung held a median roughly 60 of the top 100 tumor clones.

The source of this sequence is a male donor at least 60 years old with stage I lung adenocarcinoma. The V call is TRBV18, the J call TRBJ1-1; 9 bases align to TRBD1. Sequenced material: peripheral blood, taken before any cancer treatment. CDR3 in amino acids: CASSQQGADTEAFF. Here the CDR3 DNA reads TGTGCCAGCTCACAACAGGGGGCTGACACTGAAGCTTTCTTT.